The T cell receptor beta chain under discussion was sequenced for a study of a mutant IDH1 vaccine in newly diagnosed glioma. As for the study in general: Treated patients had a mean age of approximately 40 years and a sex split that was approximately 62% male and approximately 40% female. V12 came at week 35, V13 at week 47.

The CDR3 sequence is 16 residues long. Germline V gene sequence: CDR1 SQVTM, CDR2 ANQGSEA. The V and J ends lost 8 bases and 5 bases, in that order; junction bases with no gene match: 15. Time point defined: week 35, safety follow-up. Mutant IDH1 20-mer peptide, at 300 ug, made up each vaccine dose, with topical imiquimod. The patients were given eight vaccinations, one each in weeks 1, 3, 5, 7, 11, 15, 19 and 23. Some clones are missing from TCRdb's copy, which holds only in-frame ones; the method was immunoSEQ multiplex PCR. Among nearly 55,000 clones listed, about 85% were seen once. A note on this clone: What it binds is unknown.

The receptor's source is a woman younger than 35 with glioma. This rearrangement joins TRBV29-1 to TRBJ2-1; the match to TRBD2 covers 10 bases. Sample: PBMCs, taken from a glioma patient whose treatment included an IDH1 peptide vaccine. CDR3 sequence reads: CSSGAGGPHAHNEQFF. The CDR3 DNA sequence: TGCAGCTCCGGAGCGGGAGGGCCCCACGCCCACAATGAGCAGTTCTTC.